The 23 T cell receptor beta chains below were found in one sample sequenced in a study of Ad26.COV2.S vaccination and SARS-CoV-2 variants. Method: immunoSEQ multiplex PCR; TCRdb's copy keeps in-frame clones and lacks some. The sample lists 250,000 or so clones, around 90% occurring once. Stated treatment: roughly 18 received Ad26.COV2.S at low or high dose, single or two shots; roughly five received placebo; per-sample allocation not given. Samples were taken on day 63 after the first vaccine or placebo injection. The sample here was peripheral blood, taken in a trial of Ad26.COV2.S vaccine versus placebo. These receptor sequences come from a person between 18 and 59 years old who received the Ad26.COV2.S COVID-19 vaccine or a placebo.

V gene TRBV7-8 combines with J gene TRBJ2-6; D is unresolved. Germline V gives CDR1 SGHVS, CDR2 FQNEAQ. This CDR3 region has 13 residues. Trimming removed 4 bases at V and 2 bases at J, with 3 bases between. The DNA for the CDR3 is TGTGCCAGCAGCTCCCCTGGGGCCAACGTCCTGACTTTC. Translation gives CASSSPGANVLTF.

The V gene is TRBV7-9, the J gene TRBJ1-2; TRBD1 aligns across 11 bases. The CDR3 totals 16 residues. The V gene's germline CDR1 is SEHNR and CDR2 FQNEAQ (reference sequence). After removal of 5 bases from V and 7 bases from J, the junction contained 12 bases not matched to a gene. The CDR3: CASSLGAGQGARGYTF. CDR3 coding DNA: TGTGCCAGCAGCCTAGGAGCAGGACAGGGGGCGCGTGGCTACACCTTC. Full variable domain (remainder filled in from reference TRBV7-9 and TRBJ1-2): DTGVSQNPRHKITKRGQNVTFRCDPISEHNRLYWYRQTLGQGPEFLTYFQNEAQLEKSRLLSDRFSAERPKGSFSTLEIQRTEQGDSAMYLCASSLGAGQGARGYTFGSGTRLTVV.

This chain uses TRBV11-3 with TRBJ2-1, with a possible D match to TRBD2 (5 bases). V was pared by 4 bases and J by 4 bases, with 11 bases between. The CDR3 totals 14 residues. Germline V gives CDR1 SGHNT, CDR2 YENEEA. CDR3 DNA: TGTGCCAGCAGCTCCGGGAACCTTTACAATGAGCAGTTCTTC. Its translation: CASSSGNLYNEQFF.

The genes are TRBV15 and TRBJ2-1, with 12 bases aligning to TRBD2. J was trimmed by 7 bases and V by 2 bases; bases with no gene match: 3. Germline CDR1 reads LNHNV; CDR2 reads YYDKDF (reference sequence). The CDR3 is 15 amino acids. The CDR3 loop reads CATSRLAGGLNEQFF. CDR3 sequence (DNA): TGTGCCACCAGCAGACTAGCGGGGGGGCTTAATGAGCAGTTCTTC.

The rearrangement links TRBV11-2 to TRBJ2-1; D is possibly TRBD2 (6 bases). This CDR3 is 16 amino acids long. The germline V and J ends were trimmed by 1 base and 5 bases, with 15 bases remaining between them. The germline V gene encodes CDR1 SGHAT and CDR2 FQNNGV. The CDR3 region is CASSLVRGTSNNEQFF. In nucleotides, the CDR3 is TGTGCCAGCAGCTTAGTTCGGGGGACGTCCAACAATGAGCAGTTCTTC.

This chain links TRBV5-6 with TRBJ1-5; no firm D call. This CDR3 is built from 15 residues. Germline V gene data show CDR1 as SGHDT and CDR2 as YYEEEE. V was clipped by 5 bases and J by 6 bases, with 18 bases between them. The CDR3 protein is CASSYLEGAGQPQHF. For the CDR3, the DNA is TGTGCCAGCAGTTATCTCGAGGGAGCGGGTCAGCCCCAGCATTTT.

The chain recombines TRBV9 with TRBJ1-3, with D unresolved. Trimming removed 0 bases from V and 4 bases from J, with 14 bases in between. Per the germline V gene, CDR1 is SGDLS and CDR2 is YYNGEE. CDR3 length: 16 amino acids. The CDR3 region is CASSVVGGPGGNTIYF. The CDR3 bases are TGTGCCAGCAGCGTAGTCGGCGGACCGGGAGGAAACACCATATATTTT.

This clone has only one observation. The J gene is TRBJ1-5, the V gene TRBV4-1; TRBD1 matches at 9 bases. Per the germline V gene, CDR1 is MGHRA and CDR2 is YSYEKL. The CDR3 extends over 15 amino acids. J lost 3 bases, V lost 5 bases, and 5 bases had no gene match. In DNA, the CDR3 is TGCGCCAGCAGCTCAGACAGGGGGGACAATCAGCCCCAGCATTTT. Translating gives CASSSDRGDNQPQHF.

CDR3 region: CATSDPTGNQPQHF. The CDR3 nucleotides are TGTGCCACCAGTGACCCTACAGGCAATCAGCCCCAGCATTTT. The chain recombines TRBV24-1 with TRBJ1-5; D uncertain. Germline assignment: CDR1 KGHDR and CDR2 SFDVKD. This CDR3 has 14 residues. V was trimmed by 4 bases and J by 2 bases, leaving 8 bases between them.

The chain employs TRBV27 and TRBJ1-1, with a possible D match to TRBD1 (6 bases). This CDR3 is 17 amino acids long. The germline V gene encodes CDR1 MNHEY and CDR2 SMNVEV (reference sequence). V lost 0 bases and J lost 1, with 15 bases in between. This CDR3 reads CASSLSYREMTNTEAFF. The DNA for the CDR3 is TGTGCCAGCAGTTTATCTTACAGGGAGATGACGAACACTGAAGCTTTCTTT.

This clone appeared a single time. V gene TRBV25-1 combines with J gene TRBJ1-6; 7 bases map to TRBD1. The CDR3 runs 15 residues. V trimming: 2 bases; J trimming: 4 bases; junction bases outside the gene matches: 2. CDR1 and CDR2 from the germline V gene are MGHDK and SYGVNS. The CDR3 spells CASSEPGQYNSPLHF. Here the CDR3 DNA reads TGTGCCAGCAGTGAACCGGGACAGTATAATTCACCCCTCCACTTT.

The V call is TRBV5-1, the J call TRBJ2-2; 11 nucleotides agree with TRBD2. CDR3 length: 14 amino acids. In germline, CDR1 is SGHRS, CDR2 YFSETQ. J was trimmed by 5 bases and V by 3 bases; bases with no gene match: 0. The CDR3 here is CASSWTSGTGELFF. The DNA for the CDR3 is TGCGCCAGCAGCTGGACTAGCGGGACCGGGGAGCTGTTTTTT.

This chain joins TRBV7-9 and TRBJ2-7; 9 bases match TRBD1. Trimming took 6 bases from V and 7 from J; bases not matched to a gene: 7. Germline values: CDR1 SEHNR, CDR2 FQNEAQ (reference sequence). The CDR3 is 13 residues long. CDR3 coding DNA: TGTGCCAGCAGGACACAGGGGGCAGGGGAGCAGTACTTC. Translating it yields CASRTQGAGEQYF.

The chain's CDR3 is CAWGTGGGNTGELFF. The CDR3 nucleotides are TGTGCCTGGGGGACAGGGGGCGGGAACACCGGGGAGCTGTTTTTT. The chain uses TRBV30 and TRBJ2-2; 12 bases map to TRBD1. Losses at the gene ends were 5 bases for V and 1 base for J; bases not matched to a gene: 2. CDR1 is GTSNPN, CDR2 SVGIG, per germline (reference sequence). The CDR3 covers 15 residues.

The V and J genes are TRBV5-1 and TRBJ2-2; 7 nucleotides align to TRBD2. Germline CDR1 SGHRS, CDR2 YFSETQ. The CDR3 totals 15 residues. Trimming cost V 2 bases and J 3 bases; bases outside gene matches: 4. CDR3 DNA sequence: TGCGCCAGCAGCTTCGGGGGGAGATACACCGGGGAGCTGTTTTTT. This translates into CASSFGGRYTGELFF. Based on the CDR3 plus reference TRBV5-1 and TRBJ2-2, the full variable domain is KAGVTQTPRYLIKTRGQQVTLSCSPISGHRSVSWYQQTPGQGLQFLFEYFSETQRNKGNFPGRFSGRQFSNSRSEMNVSTLELGDSALYLCASSFGGRYTGELFFGEGSRLTVL.

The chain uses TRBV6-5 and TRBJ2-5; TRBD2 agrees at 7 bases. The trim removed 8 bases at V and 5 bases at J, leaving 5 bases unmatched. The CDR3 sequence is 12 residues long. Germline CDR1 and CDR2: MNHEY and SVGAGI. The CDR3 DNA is TGTGCCAGCTATGGGGGGGAGGAGACCCAGTACTTC. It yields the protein CASYGGEETQYF.

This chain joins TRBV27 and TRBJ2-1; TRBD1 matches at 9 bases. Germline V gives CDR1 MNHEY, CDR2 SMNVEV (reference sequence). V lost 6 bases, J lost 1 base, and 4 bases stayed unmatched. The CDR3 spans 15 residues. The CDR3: CASSSGTGSYNEQFF. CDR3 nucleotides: TGTGCCAGCAGCTCCGGGACAGGGTCCTACAATGAGCAGTTCTTC.

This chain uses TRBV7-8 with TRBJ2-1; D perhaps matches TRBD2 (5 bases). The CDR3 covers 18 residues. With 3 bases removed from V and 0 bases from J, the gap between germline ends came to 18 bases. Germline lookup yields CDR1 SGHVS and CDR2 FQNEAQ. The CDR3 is CASSLGADQRYSYNEQFF. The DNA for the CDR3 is TGTGCCAGCAGCTTGGGCGCCGACCAGCGGTACTCCTACAATGAGCAGTTCTTC. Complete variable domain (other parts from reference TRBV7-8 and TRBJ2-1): GAGVSQSPRYKVAKRGQDVALRCDPISGHVSLFWYQQALGQGPEFLTYFQNEAQLDKSGLPSDRFFAERPEGSVSTLKIQRTQQEDSAVYLCASSLGADQRYSYNEQFFGPGTRLTVL.

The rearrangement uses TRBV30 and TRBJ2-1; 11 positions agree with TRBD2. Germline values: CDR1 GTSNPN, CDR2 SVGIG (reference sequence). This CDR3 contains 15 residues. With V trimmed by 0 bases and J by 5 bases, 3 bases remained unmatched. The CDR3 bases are TGTGCCTGGAGTGTAGGACTAGCGGGCAACAATGAGCAGTTCTTC. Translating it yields CAWSVGLAGNNEQFF.

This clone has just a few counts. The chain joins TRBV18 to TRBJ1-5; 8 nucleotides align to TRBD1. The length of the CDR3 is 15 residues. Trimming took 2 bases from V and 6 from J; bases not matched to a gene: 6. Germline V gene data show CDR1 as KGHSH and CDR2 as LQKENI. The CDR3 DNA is TGTGCCAGCTCACCAGGACAGGGATCGGCTCAGCCCCAGCATTTT. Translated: CASSPGQGSAQPQHF.

CDR3: CASSAGGSAYEQYV. DNA of the CDR3: TGTGCCAGCAGCGCCGGGGGGAGCGCCTACGAGCAGTACGTC. This sequence joins TRBV5-4 and TRBJ2-7, with TRBD2 matching over 7 bases. V shed 4 bases, J shed 2 bases, and the junction held 6 bases outside the gene matches. Germline CDR1 and CDR2: SGHNT and YYREEE (reference sequence). The CDR3 length is 14 residues.

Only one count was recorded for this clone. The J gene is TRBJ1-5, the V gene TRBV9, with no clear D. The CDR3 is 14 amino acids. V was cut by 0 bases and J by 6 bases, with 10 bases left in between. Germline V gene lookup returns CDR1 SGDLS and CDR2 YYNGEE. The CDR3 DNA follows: TGTGCCAGCAGCGTAGGCGAGTGGAGTCAGCCCCAGCATTTT. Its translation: CASSVGEWSQPQHF.

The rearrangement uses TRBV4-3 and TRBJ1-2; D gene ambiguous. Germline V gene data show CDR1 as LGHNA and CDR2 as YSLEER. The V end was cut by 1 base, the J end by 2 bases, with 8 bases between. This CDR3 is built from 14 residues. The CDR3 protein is CASSQVAVNYGYTF. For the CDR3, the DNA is TGCGCCAGCAGCCAAGTGGCAGTGAACTATGGCTACACCTTC.